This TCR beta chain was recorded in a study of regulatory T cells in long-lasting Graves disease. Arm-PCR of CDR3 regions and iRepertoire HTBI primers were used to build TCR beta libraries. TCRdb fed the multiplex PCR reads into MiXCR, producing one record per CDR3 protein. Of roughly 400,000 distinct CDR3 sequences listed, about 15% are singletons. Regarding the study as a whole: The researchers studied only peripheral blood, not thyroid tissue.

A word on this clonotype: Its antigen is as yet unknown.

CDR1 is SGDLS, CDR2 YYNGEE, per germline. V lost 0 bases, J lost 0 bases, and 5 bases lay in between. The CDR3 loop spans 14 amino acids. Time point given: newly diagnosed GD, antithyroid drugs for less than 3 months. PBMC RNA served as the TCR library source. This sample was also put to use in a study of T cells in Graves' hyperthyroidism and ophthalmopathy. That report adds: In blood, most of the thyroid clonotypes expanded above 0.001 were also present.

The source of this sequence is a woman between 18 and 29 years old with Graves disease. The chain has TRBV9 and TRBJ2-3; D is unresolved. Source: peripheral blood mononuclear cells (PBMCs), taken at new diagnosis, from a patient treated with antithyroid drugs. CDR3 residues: CASSVDSSTDTQYF. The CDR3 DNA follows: TGTGCCAGCAGCGTAGACTCTAGCACAGATACGCAGTATTTT.